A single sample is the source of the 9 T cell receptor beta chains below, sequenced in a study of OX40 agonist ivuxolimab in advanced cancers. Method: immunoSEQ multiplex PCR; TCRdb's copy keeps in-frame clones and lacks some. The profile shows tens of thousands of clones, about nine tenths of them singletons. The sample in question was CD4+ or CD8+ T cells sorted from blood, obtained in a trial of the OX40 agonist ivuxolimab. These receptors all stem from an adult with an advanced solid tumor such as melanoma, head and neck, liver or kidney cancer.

In DNA form, the CDR3 reads TGTGCCAGCTGCACCATAGCGCCCGGGGAGCTGTTTTTT. This codes for CASCTIAPGELFF. V is TRBV6-1 and J is TRBJ2-2; the D gene is possibly TRBD2 (5 bases). Trimming left V 8 bases short and J 6 bases short, with 13 bases between. The CDR3 length is 13 residues. Germline CDR1 is MNHNS and CDR2 is SASEGT.

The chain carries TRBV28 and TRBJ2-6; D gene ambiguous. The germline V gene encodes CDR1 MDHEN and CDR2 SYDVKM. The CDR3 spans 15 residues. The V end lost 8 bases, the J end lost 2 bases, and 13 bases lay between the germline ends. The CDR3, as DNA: TGTGCCAGCGGCAAGGGTCTAGCTGGGGCCAACGTCCTGACTTTC. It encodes CASGKGLAGANVLTF.

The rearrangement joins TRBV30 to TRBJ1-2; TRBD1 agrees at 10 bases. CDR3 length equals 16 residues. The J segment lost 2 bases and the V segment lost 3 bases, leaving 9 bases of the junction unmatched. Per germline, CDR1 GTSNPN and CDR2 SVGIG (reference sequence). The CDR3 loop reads CAWRGGQGKSNYGYTF. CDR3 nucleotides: TGTGCCTGGAGGGGGGGACAGGGGAAATCCAACTATGGCTACACCTTC.

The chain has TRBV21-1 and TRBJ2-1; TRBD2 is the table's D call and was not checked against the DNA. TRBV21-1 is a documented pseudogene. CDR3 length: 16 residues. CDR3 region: CASSKDPPGAYNEQFF. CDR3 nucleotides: TGTGCCAGCAGCAAAGATCCGCCGGGGGCCTACAATGAGCAGTTCTTC.

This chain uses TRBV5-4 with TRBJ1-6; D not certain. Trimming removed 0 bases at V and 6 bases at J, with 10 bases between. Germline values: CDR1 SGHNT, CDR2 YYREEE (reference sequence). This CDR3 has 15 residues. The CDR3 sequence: CASSLDSGRNSPLHF. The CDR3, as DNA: TGTGCCAGCAGCTTGGACAGCGGACGTAATTCACCCCTCCACTTT. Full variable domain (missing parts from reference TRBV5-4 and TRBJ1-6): ETGVTQSPTHLIKTRGQQVTLRCSSQSGHNTVSWYQQALGQGPQFIFQYYREEENGRGNFPPRFSGLQFPNYSSELNVNALELDDSALYLCASSLDSGRNSPLHFGNGTRLTVT.

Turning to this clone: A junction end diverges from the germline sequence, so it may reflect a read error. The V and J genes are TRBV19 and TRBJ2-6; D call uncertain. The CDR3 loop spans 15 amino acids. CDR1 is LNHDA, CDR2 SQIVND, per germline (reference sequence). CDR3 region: CASSLETSGANVLTF. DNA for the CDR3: TGTGCCAGTAGTTTAGAGACCTCTGGGGCCAACGTCCTGACTTTC.

The CDR3 region is CASSLGTQGTQPQHF. CDR3 sequence (DNA): TGTGCCAGCAGTTTAGGGACACAGGGTACCCAGCCCCAGCATTTT. The chain uses TRBV6-1 and TRBJ1-5; TRBD1 might be the D (6 bases). CDR3 length equals 15 residues. Germline CDR1 and CDR2: MNHNS and SASEGT. Trimming shortened V by 5 bases and J by 7 bases, and 18 bases separated the two germline ends.

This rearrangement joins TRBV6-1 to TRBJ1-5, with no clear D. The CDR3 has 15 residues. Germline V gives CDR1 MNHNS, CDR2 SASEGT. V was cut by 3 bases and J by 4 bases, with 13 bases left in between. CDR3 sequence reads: CASSDPTSFNQPQHF. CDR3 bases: TGTGCCAGCAGTGATCCGACCTCTTTTAATCAGCCCCAGCATTTT.

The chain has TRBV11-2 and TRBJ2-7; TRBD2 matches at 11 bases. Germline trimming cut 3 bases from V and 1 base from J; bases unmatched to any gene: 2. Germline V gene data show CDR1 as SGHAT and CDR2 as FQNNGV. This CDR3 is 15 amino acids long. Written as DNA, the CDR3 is TGTGCCAGCAGCTTGCTAGCGGGGGGTTCCTACGAGCAGTACTTC. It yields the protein CASSLLAGGSYEQYF.